Listed below are T cell receptor beta chains from one sample, sequenced in a study of blood T cell repertoires in COVID-19. Produced via immunoSEQ multiplex PCR; TCRdb's table is partial and in-frame only. The data hold a few hundred thousand clones, with roughly four fifths observed a single time. Sequenced: peripheral blood. These receptors all stem from an elderly woman with COVID-19, enrolled during active disease. Each CDR3 is given with its conserved first and last residue. Each record gives: clone size, J gene, CDR3 length, D gene, V gene, CDR3 protein, CDR3 DNA. D genes are given only for firm matches. Size values are once, few and many counts, or a class for expanded clones, and some rows have none.

NA	TRBJ1-2	12	TRBD1	TRBV7-9	CASSKQGDGYTF	TGTGCCAGCAGCAAACAGGGGGATGGCTACACCTTC
once	TRBJ1-4	16	NA	TRBV7-6	CASSRRGGSFNEKLFF	TGTGCCAGCAGCCGTAGAGGTGGCAGCTTTAATGAAAAACTGTTTTTT
NA	TRBJ2-7	15	NA	TRBV27	CASTNWAGSRYEQYF	TGTGCCAGCACCAATTGGGCCGGATCCCGCTACGAGCAGTACTTC
NA	TRBJ2-5	16	TRBD2	TRBV5-4	CASSLVPAGEQETQYF	TGTGCCAGCAGCTTGGTTCCAGCGGGGGAACAAGAGACCCAGTACTTC
NA	TRBJ1-1	16	TRBD1	TRBV6-1	CASSEAPDRASTEAFF	TGTGCCAGCAGTGAAGCGCCGGACAGGGCTAGTACTGAAGCTTTCTTT
NA	TRBJ2-4	12	NA	TRBV18	CASSPQQPIQYF	TGTGCCAGCTCACCACAACAGCCCATTCAGTACTTC
few	TRBJ2-7	17	NA	TRBV27	CASSLKLMGKGIYEQYF	TGTGCCAGCAGTTTAAAATTGATGGGAAAGGGGATCTACGAGCAGTACTTC
NA	TRBJ2-1	15	NA	TRBV29-1	CSAVKKEGSYNEQFF	TGCAGCGCCGTGAAGAAGGAGGGCTCCTACAATGAGCAGTTCTTC
NA	TRBJ1-1	13	NA	TRBV29-1	CSVGGRVNTEAFF	TGCAGCGTTGGGGGCAGGGTGAACACTGAAGCTTTCTTT
NA	TRBJ2-1	14	NA	TRBV10-3	CAIQRRSGWDEQFF	TGTGCCATACAGAGAAGAAGCGGGTGGGATGAGCAGTTCTTC
NA	TRBJ1-5	18	NA	TRBV10-1	CASSESSPYTAYNQPQHF	TGCGCCAGCAGTGAGTCGTCCCCCTACACAGCCTACAATCAGCCCCAGCATTTT
NA	TRBJ1-2	11	NA	TRBV6-6	CASSPLRGYTF	TGTGCCAGCAGTCCCCTTAGAGGCTACACCTTC
NA	TRBJ2-7	15	TRBD1	TRBV27	CASSLPGQGAYEQYF	TGTGCCAGCAGTTTGCCGGGACAGGGGGCCTACGAGCAGTACTTC
NA	TRBJ2-3	16	NA	TRBV4-1	CASSQDRGLMTDTQYF	TGCGCCAGCAGCCAAGATCGAGGCCTTATGACAGATACGCAGTATTTT
NA	TRBJ2-3	15	TRBD2	TRBV20-1	CSASPSGYSTDTQYF	TGCAGTGCTAGTCCTAGCGGCTATAGCACAGATACGCAGTATTTT
NA	TRBJ2-6	15	NA	TRBV19	CASREEALGANVLTF	TGTGCCAGTAGGGAGGAGGCTCTTGGGGCCAACGTCCTGACTTTC
NA	TRBJ2-3	16	TRBD2	TRBV7-2	CASSFSLAGGMDTQYF	TGTGCCAGCAGCTTCTCGCTAGCGGGAGGTATGGATACGCAGTATTTT
NA	TRBJ2-2	15	NA	TRBV19	CASSPAGLNTGELFF	TGTGCCAGTAGCCCGGCGGGTTTGAACACCGGGGAGCTGTTTTTT
NA	TRBJ1-1	13	NA	TRBV18	CASSLDTYTEAFF	TGTGCCAGCTCATTGGACACCTACACTGAAGCTTTCTTT
NA	TRBJ2-5	12	NA	TRBV28	CASSGGQETQYF	TGTGCCAGCAGTGGGGGGCAAGAGACCCAGTACTTC
NA	TRBJ2-7	16	NA	TRBV3-1/TRBV3-2	CASSQGPAGGPYEQYF	TGTGCCAGCAGCCAAGGACCCGCAGGGGGGCCCTACGAGCAGTACTTC
NA	TRBJ1-2	15	TRBD1	TRBV7-8	CASSLGGQGSYGYTF	TGTGCCAGCAGCTTAGGGGGACAGGGTAGCTATGGCTACACCTTC